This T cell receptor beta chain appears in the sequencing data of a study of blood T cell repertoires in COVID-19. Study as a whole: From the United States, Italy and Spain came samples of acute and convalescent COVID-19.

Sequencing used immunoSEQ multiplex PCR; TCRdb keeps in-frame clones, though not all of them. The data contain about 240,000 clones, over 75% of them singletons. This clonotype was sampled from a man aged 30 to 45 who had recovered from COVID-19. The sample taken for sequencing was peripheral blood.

The CDR3 reads CASSPGLAGSTAQYF. DNA of the CDR3: TGTGCCAGCAGCCCGGGACTAGCGGGGTCGACGGCCCAGTACTTC. The rearrangement uses TRBV7-7 and TRBJ2-5; 13 nucleotides match TRBD2. V was clipped by 5 bases and J by 9 bases; unmatched bases: 9. Looked up from germline, CDR1 is SSHAT and CDR2 is FNYEAQ (reference sequence). The CDR3 is 15 residues long.